The clone carrying this T cell receptor (beta chain) has just a few counts. Antigen unknown. The entry originates in a study of T cell repertoires in cytomegalovirus infection. Study-wide points: Pooled public TCR beta family frequency picked out CMV carriers with the relevant HLA.

The CDR3 extends over 16 amino acids. V trimming: 6 bases; J trimming: 1 base; junction bases outside the gene matches: 9. In germline, CDR1 is MDHEN, CDR2 SYDVKM. TCRdb passed the reads through MiXCR, listing each CDR3 protein once. The sample holds under 800,000 distinct CDR3 sequences, 20% to 25% seen once. Sample: CD8+ T cells from PBMCs. J is TRBJ2-3 and V is TRBV28, with 8 bases that match TRBD2. The clonotype was recovered from a human donor in good health (CMV status not recorded). Some clones in this sample may be carry-over from other donors' samples. As DNA, the CDR3 is TGTGCCAGCAGCCCGTTTAGCGGGGAGGGCACAGATACGCAGTATTTT. It codes for CASSPFSGEGTDTQYF. Looking up the rest from reference TRBV28 and TRBJ2-3 gives the full variable domain: DVKVTQSSRYLVKRTGEKVFLECVQDMDHENMFWYRQDPGLGLRLIYFSYDVKMKEKGDIPEGYSVSREKKERFSLILESASTNQTSMYLCASSPFSGEGTDTQYFGPGTRLTVL.